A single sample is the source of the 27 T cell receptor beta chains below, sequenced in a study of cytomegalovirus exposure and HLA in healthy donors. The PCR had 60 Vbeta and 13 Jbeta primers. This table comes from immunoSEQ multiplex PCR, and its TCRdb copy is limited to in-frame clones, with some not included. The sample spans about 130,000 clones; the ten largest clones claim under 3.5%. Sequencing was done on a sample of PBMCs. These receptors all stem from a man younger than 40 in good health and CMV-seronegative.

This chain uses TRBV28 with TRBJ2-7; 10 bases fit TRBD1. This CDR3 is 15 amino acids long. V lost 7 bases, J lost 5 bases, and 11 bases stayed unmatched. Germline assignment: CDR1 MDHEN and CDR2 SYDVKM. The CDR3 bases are TGTGCCAGCACTCCCCATGGGACAGGGGCCCACGAGCAGTACTTC. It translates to CASTPHGTGAHEQYF.

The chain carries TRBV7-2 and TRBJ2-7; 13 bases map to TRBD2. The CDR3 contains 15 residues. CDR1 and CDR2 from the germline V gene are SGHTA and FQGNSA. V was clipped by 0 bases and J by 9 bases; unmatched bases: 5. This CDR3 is CASSLARTSGSVQYF. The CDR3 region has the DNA TGTGCCAGCAGCTTAGCCCGGACTAGCGGGAGTGTGCAGTACTTC.

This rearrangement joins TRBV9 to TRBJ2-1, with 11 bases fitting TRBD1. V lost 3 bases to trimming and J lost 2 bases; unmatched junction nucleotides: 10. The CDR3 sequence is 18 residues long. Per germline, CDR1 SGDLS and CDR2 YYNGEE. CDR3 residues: CASSALRGQGGTYNEQFF. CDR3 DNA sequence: TGTGCCAGCAGCGCTCTCCGGGGACAGGGGGGGACCTACAATGAGCAGTTCTTC.

The DNA of the CDR3 is TGTGCCAGCAGCTTAGGGGACTTTAATGAAAAACTGTTTTTT. Protein product: CASSLGDFNEKLFF. The chain has TRBV7-9 and TRBJ1-4; TRBD1 might be the D (5 bases). Trimming took 1 base from V and 4 from J, leaving 7 bases between them. This CDR3 contains 14 residues. Germline CDR1 and CDR2: SEHNR and FQNEAQ (reference sequence).

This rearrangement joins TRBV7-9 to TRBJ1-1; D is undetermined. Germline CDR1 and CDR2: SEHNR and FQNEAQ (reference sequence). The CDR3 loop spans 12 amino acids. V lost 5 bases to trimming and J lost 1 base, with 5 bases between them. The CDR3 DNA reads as TGTGCCAGCAGCCGACAGAACACTGAAGCTTTCTTT. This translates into CASSRQNTEAFF.

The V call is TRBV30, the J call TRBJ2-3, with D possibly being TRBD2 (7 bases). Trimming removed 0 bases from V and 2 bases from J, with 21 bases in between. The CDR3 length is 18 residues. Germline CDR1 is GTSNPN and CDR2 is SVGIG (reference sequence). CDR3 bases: TGTGCCTGGAGTGTACAAGCGGGATTTGGGGGCAACACAGATACGCAGTATTTT. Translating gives CAWSVQAGFGGNTDTQYF.

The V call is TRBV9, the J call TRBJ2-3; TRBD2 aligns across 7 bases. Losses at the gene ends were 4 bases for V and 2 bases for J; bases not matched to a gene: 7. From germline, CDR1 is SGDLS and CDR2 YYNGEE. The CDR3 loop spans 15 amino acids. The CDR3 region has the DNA TGTGCCAGCAGCTGGAGCGGGGTTATCACAGATACGCAGTATTTT. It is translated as CASSWSGVITDTQYF.

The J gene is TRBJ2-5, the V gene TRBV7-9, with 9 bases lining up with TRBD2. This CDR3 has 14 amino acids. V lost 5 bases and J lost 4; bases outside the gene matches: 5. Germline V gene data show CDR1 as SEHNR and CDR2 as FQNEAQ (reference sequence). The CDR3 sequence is CASSPGLARETQYF. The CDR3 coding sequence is TGTGCCAGCAGCCCGGGACTAGCACGAGAGACCCAGTACTTC.

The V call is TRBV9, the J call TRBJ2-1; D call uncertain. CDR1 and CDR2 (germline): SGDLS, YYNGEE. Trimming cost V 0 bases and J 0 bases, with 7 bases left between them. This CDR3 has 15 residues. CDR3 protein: CASSVGRVSYNEQFF. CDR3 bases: TGTGCCAGCAGCGTAGGCCGGGTCTCCTACAATGAGCAGTTCTTC.

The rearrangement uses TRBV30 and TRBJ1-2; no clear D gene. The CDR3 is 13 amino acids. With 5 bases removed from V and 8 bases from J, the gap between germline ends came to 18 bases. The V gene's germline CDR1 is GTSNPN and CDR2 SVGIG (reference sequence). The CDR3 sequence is CAWEGLRGAGYTF. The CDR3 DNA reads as TGTGCCTGGGAGGGCCTCCGGGGTGCAGGCTACACCTTC.

The CDR3 DNA is TGTGCCAGCAGCTTAGACGTCAGGGGGCCCACTGAAGCTTTCTTT. Residues: CASSLDVRGPTEAFF. The chain is built from TRBV11-1 and TRBJ1-1; 8 nucleotides match TRBD1. The CDR3 consists of 15 residues. Germline V lookup: CDR1 SGHAT, CDR2 FQDESV (reference sequence). After removal of 1 base from V and 4 bases from J, the junction contained 5 bases not matched to a gene.

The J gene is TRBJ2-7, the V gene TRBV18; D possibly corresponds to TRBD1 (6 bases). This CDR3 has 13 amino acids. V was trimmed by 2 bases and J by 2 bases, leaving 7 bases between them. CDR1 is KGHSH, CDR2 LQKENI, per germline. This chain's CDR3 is CASSPGTTYEQYF. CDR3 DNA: TGTGCCAGCTCACCAGGGACAACCTACGAGCAGTACTTC.

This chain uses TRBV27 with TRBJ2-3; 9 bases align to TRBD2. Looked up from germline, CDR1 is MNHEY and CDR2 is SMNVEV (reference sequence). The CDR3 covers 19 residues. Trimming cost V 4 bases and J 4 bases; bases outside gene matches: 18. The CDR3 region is CASSSPRREGHYPADTQYF. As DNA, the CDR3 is TGTGCCAGCAGTTCCCCCCGGCGGGAGGGCCACTATCCGGCAGATACGCAGTATTTT.

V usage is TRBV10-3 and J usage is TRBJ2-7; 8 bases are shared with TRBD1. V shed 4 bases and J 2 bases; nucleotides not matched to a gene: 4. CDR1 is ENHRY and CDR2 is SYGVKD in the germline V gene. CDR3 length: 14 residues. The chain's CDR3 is CAISGTGYTYEQYF. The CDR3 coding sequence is TGTGCCATCAGTGGGACAGGGTATACCTACGAGCAGTACTTC.

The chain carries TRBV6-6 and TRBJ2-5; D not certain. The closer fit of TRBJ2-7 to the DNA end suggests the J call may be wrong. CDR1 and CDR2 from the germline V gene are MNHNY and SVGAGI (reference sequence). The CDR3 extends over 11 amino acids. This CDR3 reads CASSFSYEQYF. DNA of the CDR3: TGTGCCAGCAGTTTCTCCTACGAGCAGTACTTC.

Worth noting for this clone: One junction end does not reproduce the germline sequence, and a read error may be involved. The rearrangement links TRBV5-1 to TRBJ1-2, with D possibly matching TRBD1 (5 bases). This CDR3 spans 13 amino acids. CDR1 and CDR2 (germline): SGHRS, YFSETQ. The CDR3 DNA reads TGCGCTAGCACGGGCGTGGGGGGCTATGGCTACACCTTC. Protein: CASTGVGGYGYTF.

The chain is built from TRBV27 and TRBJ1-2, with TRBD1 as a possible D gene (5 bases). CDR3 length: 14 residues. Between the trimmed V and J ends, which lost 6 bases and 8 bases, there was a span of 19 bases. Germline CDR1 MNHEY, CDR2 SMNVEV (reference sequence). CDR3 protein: CASSTRAENKGYTF. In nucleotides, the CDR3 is TGTGCCAGCAGCACCAGGGCGGAAAACAAAGGCTACACCTTC.

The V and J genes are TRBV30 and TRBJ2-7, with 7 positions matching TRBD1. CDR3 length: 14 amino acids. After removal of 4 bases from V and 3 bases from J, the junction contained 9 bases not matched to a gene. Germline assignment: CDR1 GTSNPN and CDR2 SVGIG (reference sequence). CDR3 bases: TGTGCCTGGAACACCGGGACAGAGTTCTACGAGCAGTACTTC. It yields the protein CAWNTGTEFYEQYF.

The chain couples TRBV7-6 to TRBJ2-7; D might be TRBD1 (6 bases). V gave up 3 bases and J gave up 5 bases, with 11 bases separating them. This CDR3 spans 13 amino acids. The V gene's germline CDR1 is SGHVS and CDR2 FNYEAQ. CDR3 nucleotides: TGTGCCAGCAGCTTTGCTTACAGGGACGAGCAGTACTTC. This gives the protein CASSFAYRDEQYF.

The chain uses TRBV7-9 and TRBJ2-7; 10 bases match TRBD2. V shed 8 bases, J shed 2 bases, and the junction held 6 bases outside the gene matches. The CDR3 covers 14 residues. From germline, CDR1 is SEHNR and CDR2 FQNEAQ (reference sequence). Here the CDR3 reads CASDPSGGPYEQYF. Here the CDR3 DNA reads TGTGCCAGCGATCCTAGCGGGGGCCCCTACGAGCAGTACTTC.

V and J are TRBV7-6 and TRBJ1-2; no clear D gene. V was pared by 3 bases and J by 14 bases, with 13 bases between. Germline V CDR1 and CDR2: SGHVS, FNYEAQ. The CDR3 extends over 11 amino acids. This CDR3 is CASSLSGGLTF. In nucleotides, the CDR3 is TGTGCCAGCAGCTTGTCCGGAGGCCTAACCTTC.

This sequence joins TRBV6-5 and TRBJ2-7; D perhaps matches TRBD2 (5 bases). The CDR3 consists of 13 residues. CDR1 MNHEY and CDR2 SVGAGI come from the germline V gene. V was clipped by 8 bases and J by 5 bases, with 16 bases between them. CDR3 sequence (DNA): TGTGCCAGCCAAGCAGGACTGGCCCACGAGCAGTACTTC. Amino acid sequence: CASQAGLAHEQYF.

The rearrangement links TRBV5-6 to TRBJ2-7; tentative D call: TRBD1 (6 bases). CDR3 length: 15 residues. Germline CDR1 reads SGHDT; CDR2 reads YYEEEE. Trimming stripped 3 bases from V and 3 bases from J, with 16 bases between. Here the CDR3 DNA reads TGTGCCAGCAGCTGGGGGCGACCGCCGGGCTACGAGCAGTACTTC. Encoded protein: CASSWGRPPGYEQYF.

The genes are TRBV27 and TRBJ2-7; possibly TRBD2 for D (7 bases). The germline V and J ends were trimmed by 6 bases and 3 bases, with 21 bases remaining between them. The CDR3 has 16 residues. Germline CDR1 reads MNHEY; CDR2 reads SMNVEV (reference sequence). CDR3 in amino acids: CASSRRGGGGGYEQYF. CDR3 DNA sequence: TGTGCCAGCAGCCGCCGCGGGGGCGGGGGTGGCTACGAGCAGTACTTC.

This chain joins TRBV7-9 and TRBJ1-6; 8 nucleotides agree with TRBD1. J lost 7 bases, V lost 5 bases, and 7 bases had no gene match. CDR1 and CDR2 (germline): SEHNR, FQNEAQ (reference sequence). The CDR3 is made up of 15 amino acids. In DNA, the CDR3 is TGTGCCAGCAGCCCTCGGGACAGGAAAAATTCACCCCTCCACTTT. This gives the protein CASSPRDRKNSPLHF. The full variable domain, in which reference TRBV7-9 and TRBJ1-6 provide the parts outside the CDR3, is DTGVSQNPRHKITKRGQNVTFRCDPISEHNRLYWYRQTLGQGPEFLTYFQNEAQLEKSRLLSDRFSAERPKGSFSTLEIQRTEQGDSAMYLCASSPRDRKNSPLHFGNGTRLTVT.

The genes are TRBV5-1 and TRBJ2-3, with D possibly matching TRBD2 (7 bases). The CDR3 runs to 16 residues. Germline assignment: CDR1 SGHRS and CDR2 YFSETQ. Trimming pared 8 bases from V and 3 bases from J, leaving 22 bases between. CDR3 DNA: TGCGCCAGATTGGTGGGGGCGGGAGAAAGGACAGATACGCAGTATTTT. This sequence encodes CARLVGAGERTDTQYF.

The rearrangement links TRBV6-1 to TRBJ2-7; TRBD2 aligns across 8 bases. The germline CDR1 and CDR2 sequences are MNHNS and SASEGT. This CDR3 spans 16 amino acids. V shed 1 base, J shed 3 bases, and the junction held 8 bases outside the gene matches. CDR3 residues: CASSEGRLASGYEQYF. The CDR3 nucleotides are TGTGCCAGCAGTGAAGGGAGACTAGCGAGTGGCTACGAGCAGTACTTC.